Only a few counts were recorded for the clone carrying this T cell receptor beta chain. As to time point: newly diagnosed GD, antithyroid drugs for less than 3 months. PBMC RNA was the source of the TCR library. Patients were enrolled at an endocrinology department in Xi'an, China. A blood draw put approximately 9 milliliters of peripheral blood into EDTA tubes. This sample was taken from a study of regulatory T cells in long-lasting Graves disease. The CDR3 is 16 amino acids. Germline CDR1 reads MGHRA; CDR2 reads YSYEKL. The junction had 3 bases not matched to a gene; V was cut back by 2 bases and J by 5 bases. Investigators prepared the TCR beta libraries by applying iRepertoire HTBI primers and Arm-PCR of CDR3 regions. Original processing methods: From all samples, identification returned approximately 14 TRBJ and approximately 67 TRBV segments. Via MiXCR, TCRdb re-called the multiplex PCR reads, giving one row per CDR3 protein. The V and J calls reflect TCRdb's pipeline rather than the authors' work. The data hold about 310,000 distinct CDR3 sequences, with more than 15% observed a single time.

Sequenced material: peripheral blood mononuclear cells (PBMCs), taken at new diagnosis, from a patient treated with antithyroid drugs. The sequence was obtained from a female donor with Graves disease. V gene TRBV4-1 combines with J gene TRBJ2-1; 13 bases fit TRBD2. The CDR3 DNA is TGCGCCAGCAGCCAACCTACTAGCGGGAGGGACAATGAGCAGTTCTTC. The encoded protein is CASSQPTSGRDNEQFF.